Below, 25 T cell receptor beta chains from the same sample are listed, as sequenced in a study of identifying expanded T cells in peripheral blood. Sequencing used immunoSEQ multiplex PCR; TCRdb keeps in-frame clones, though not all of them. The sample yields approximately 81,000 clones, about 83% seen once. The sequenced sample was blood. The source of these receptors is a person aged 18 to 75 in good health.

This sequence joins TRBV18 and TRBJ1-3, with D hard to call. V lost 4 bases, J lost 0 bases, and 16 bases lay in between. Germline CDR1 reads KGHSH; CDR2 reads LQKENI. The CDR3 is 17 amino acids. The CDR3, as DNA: TGTGCCAGCTCACTCGGTGGGAGATCCTACTCTGGAAACACCATATATTTT. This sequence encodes CASSLGGRSYSGNTIYF.

CDR3 bases: TGTGCCAGCAGTCTCGACCCCGGGACGGGAAATTATGGCTACACCTTC. Translation: CASSLDPGTGNYGYTF. The chain recombines TRBV27 with TRBJ1-2, with D possibly matching TRBD1 (5 bases). Germline lookup yields CDR1 MNHEY and CDR2 SMNVEV (reference sequence). V was shortened by 5 bases and J by 5 bases, with 21 bases between the two germline ends. The CDR3 loop spans 16 amino acids.

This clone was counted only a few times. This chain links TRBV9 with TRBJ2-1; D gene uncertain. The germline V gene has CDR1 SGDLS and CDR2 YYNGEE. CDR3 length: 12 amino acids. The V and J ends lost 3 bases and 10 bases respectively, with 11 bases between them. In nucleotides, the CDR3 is TGTGCCAGCAGCGGCGAAGGGCTAGAGCAGTTCTTC. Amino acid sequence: CASSGEGLEQFF.

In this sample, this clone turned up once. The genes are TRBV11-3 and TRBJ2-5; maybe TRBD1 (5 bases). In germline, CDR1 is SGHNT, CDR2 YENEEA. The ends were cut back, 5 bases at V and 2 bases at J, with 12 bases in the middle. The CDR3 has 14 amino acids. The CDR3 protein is CASSRRAGQETQYF. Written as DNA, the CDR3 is TGTGCCAGCAGCCGTCGGGCAGGGCAAGAGACCCAGTACTTC.

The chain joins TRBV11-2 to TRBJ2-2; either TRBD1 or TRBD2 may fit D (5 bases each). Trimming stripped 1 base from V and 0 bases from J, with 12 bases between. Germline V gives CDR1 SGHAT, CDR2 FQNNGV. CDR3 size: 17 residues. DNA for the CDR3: TGTGCCAGCAGCTTAGTTTGGGGGATGACGAACACCGGGGAGCTGTTTTTT. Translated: CASSLVWGMTNTGELFF.

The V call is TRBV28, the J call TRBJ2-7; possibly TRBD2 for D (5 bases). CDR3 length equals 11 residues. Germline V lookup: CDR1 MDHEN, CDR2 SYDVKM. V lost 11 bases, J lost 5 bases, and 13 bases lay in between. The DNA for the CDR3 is TGTGCCGCGCTTGGAGGAAACGAGCAGTACTTC. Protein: CAALGGNEQYF.

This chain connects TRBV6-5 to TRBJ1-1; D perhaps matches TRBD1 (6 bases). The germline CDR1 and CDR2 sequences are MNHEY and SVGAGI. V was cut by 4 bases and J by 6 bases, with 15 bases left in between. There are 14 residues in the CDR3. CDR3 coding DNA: TGTGCCAGCAGTTTACAGGGAATTATCGCTGAAGCTTTCTTT. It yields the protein CASSLQGIIAEAFF.

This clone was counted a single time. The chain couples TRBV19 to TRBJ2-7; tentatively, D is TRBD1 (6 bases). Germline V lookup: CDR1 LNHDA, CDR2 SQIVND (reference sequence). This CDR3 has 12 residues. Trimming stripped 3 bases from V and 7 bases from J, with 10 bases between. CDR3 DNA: TGTGCCAGTAGTATGGGAACAGGGGAGCAGTACTTC. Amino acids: CASSMGTGEQYF.

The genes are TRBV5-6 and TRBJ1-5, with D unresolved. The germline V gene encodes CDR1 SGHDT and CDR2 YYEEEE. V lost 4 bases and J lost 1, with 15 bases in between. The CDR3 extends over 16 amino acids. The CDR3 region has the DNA TGTGCCAGCAGCATGACGGGGATCGGCAGCAATCAGCCCCAGCATTTT. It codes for CASSMTGIGSNQPQHF.

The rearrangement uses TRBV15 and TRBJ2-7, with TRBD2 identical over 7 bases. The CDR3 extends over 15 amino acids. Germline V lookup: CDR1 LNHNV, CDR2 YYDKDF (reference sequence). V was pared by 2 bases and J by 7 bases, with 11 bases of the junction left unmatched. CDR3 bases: TGTGCCACCAGCAGATTCCGGGGACTAAGGTGGGAGCAGTACTTC. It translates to CATSRFRGLRWEQYF.

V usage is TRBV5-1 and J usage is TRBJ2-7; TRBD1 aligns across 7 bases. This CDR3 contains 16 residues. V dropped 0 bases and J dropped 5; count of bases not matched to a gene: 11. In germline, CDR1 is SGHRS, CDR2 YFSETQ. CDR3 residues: CASSLDAARGLNEQYF. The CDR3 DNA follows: TGCGCCAGCAGCTTGGACGCGGCTAGGGGGCTCAACGAGCAGTACTTC.

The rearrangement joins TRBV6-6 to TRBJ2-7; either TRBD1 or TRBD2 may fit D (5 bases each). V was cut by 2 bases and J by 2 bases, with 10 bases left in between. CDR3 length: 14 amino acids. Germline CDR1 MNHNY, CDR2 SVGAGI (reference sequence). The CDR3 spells CASSYGDGAYEQYF. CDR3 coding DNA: TGTGCCAGCAGTTACGGGGACGGGGCCTACGAGCAGTACTTC.

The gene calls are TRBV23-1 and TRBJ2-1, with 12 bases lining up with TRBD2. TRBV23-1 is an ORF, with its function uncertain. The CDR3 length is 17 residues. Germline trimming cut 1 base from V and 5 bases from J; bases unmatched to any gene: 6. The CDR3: CASSQFPASGRDNEQFF. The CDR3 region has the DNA TGCGCCAGCAGTCAATTCCCAGCTAGCGGGAGGGACAATGAGCAGTTCTTC.

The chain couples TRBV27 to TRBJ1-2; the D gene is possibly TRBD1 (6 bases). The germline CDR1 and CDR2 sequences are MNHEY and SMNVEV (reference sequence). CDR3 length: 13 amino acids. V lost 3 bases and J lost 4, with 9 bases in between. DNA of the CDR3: TGTGCCAGCAGTTTGGGGGGCGGCTATGGCTACACCTTC. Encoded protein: CASSLGGGYGYTF.

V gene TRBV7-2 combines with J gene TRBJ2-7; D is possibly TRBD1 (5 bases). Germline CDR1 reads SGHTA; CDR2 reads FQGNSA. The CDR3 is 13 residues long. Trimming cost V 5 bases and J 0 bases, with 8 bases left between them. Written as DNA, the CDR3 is TGTGCCAGCAGCCGACAGAGCTCCTACGAGCAGTACTTC. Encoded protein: CASSRQSSYEQYF. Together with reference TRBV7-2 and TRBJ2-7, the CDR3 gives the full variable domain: GAGVSQSPSNKVTEKGKDVELRCDPISGHTALYWYRQSLGQGLEFLIYFQGNSAPDKSGLPSDRFSAERTGGSVSTLTIQRTQQEDSAVYLCASSRQSSYEQYFGPGTRLTVT.

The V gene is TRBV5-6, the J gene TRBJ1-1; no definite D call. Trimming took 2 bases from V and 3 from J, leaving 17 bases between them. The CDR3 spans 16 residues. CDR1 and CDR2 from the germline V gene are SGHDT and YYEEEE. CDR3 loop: CASSFRVTLPDTEAFF. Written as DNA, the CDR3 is TGTGCCAGCAGCTTTAGGGTAACGTTGCCGGACACTGAAGCTTTCTTT.

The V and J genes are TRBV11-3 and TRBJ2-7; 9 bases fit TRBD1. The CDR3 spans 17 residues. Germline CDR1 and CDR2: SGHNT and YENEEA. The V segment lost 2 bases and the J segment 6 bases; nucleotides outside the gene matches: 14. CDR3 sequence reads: CASSLLLRNRGRGEQYF. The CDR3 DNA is TGTGCCAGCAGCTTACTCCTCCGGAACAGGGGGCGCGGCGAGCAGTACTTC.

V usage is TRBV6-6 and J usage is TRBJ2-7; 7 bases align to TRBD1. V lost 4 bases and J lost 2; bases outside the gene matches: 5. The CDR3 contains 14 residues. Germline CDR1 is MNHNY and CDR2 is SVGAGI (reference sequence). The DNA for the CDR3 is TGTGCCAGCAGTTCCGGACAGGTGACCTACGAGCAGTACTTC. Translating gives CASSSGQVTYEQYF.

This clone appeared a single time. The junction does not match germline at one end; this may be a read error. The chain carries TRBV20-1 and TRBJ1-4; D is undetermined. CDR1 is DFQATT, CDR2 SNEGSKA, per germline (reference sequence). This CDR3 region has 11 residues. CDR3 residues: CSARDEGPSCF. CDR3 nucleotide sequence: TGCAGTGCTAGAGATGAAGGACCGAGCTGTTTT.

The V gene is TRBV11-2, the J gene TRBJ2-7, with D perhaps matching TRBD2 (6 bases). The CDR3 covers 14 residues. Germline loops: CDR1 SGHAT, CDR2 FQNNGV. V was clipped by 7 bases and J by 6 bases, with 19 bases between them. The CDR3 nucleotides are TGTGCCAGCACCCCCCGGGGACTCGGAGGCGAGCAGTACTTC. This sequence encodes CASTPRGLGGEQYF.

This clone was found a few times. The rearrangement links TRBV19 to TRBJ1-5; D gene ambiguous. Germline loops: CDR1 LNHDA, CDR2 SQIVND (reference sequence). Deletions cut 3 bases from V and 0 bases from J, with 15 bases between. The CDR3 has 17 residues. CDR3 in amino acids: CASSIGFLRNSNQPQHF. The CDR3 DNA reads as TGTGCCAGTAGTATTGGGTTTTTAAGGAATAGCAATCAGCCCCAGCATTTT. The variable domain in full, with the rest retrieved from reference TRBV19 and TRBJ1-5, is DGGITQSPKYLFRKEGQNVTLSCEQNLNHDAMYWYRQDPGQGLRLIYYSQIVNDFQKGDIAEGYSVSREKKESFPLTVTSAQKNPTAFYLCASSIGFLRNSNQPQHFGDGTRLSIL.

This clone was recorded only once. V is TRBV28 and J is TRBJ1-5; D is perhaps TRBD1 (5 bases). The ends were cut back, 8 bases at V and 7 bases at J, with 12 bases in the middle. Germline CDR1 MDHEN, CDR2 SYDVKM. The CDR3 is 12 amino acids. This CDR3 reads CASRGGGQPQHF. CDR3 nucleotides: TGTGCCAGCCGCGGGGGGGGACAGCCCCAGCATTTT. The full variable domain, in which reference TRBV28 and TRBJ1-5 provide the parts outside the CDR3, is DVKVTQSSRYLVKRTGEKVFLECVQDMDHENMFWYRQDPGLGLRLIYFSYDVKMKEKGDIPEGYSVSREKKERFSLILESASTNQTSMYLCASRGGGQPQHFGDGTRLSIL.

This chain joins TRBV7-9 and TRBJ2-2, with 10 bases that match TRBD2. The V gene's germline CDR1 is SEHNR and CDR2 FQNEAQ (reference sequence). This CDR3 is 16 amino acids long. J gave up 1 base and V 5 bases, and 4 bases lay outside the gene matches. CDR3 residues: CASSPTSGVNTGELFF. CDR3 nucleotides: TGTGCCAGCAGCCCCACTAGCGGGGTGAACACCGGGGAGCTGTTTTTT. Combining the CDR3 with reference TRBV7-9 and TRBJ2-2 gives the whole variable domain DTGVSQNPRHKITKRGQNVTFRCDPISEHNRLYWYRQTLGQGPEFLTYFQNEAQLEKSRLLSDRFSAERPKGSFSTLEIQRTEQGDSAMYLCASSPTSGVNTGELFFGEGSRLTVL.

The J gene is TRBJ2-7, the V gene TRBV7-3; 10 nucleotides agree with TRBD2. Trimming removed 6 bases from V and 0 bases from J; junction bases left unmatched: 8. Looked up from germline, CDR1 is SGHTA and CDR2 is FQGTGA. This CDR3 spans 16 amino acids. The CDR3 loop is CASSSDGTSASYEQYF. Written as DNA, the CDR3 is TGTGCCAGCAGTTCCGACGGGACTAGCGCCTCCTACGAGCAGTACTTC.

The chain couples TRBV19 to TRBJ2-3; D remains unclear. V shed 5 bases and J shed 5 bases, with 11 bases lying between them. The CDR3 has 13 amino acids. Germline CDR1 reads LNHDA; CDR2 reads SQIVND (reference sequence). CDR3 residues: CASSSRVKDTQYF. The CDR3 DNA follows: TGTGCCAGTAGTTCCCGGGTTAAAGATACGCAGTATTTT.